These T cell receptor beta chains were read from a single sample in a study of blood T cells in healthy people across ages. TCRdb independently ran MiXCR on the 5' RACE reads; one entry per CDR3 protein. This repertoire shows around 990,000 distinct CDR3 sequences, around 25% found once; its top ten account for approximately 0.79%. These data were also reused for a study on T cells of mothers and their children.

Sequencing was performed on blood. The source is a girl aged 2 to 9 in good health. The CDR3 runs from the conserved cysteine through the conserved F or W. The D gene is left open where the match is weak. Size tells how often a clone was seen (once, few, many) or the class of an expanded clone, and some rows leave it out.

>few|-|TRBJ1-4|TRBV25-1
CASSEGGKREKLFF
TGTGCCAGCAGTGAAGGGGGGAAGCGGGAAAAACTGTTTTTT
>-|TRBD1|TRBJ2-1|TRBV6-5
CASNGQGPNEQFF
TGTGCCAGCAATGGACAGGGCCCCAATGAGCAGTTCTTC
>few|-|TRBJ1-1|TRBV27
CASSSSDALNTEAFF
TGTGCCAGCAGTTCCTCAGACGCCCTGAACACTGAAGCTTTCTTT
>-|-|TRBJ1-4|TRBV6-1
CASGPVSGHGRSWGNEKLFF
TGTGCCAGCGGCCCCGTGTCCGGACATGGTCGGTCGTGGGGTAATGAAAAACTGTTTTTT
>-|TRBD2|TRBJ2-7|TRBV7-6
CASSEAGAGEQYF
TGTGCCAGCAGTGAGGCGGGAGCAGGCGAGCAGTACTTC
>once|-|TRBJ2-4|TRBV21-1
CASSRGLKLAKNSQYF
TGTGCCAGCAGCCGGGGGTTAAAACTAGCCAAAAACAGTCAGTACTTC
>-|TRBD1|TRBJ1-1|TRBV7-9
CASSKTGAEAFF
TGTGCCAGCAGCAAGACAGGGGCAGAAGCTTTCTTT
>-|-|TRBJ2-2|TRBV5-1
CASTERGYIAGAGALFF
TGCGCCAGCACCGAAAGGGGATATATTGCGGGGGCCGGGGCGCTGTTTTTT
>-|TRBD2|TRBJ2-2|TRBV7-3
CASSLRPRGEGTGELFF
TGTGCCAGCAGCTTACGGCCACGGGGGGAGGGCACCGGGGAGCTGTTTTTT
>few|-|TRBJ2-6|TRBV3-1
CASSLKGYSGANVLTF
TGTGCCAGCAGTCTTAAAGGGTACTCTGGGGCCAACGTCCTGACTTTC
>-|-|TRBJ2-5|TRBV5-1
CASSLDLGAMTQYF
TGCGCCAGCAGCTTGGATCTAGGGGCCATGACCCAGTACTTC
>-|-|TRBJ1-2|TRBV7-2
CASSLTSGQEYGYTF
TGTGCCAGCAGCTTAACCTCGGGACAAGAATATGGCTACACCTTC
>few|TRBD2|TRBJ2-1|TRBV5-1
CASSLLGLAGYNNEQFF
TGCGCCAGCAGCTTGTTGGGACTAGCGGGGTATAACAATGAGCAGTTCTTC
>few|-|TRBJ1-6|TRBV7-9
CASSLELYSGFGNSPLHF
TGTGCCAGCAGCTTAGAGCTCTATTCAGGCTTTGGTAATTCACCCCTCCACTTT
>-|-|TRBJ1-4|TRBV6-5
CASRGRGNEKLFF
TGTGCCAGCAGGGGGAGAGGGAATGAAAAACTGTTTTTT
>few|TRBD2|TRBJ2-5|TRBV20-1
CSAKRTSGVQTQYF
TGCAGTGCTAAAAGGACTAGCGGGGTCCAGACCCAGTACTTC
>once|-|TRBJ2-5|TRBV4-2
CASSQERARSVETQYF
TGTGCCAGCAGCCAAGAGAGGGCCAGGTCGGTGGAGACCCAGTACTTC
>few|-|TRBJ2-7|TRBV20-1
CSAMDTSTEQYF
TGCAGTGCTATGGACACTTCAACCGAGCAGTACTTC
>few|TRBD1|TRBJ2-1|TRBV12-3/TRBV12-4
CASRSRTGGYNEQFF
TGTGCCAGCAGAAGCCGGACAGGGGGTTACAATGAGCAGTTCTTC
>few|-|TRBJ2-1|TRBV28
CASSFWGEENNEQFF
TGTGCCAGCAGTTTTTGGGGGGAGGAGAACAATGAGCAGTTCTTC
>-|-|TRBJ2-5|TRBV7-3
CASSLAGPPGTQYF
TGTGCCAGCAGCTTAGCCGGGCCCCCCGGGACCCAGTACTTC
>few|TRBD2|TRBJ2-5|TRBV10-3
CAIRSDTGGGETQYF
TGTGCCATCAGAAGTGATACGGGAGGCGGGGAGACCCAGTACTTC
>-|-|TRBJ1-6|TRBV7-8
CASSLEMDAGNSPLHF
TGTGCCAGCAGCTTAGAGATGGACGCTGGGAATTCACCCCTCCACTTT
>few|TRBD1|TRBJ2-1|TRBV2
CASSHDRGPNEQFF
TGTGCCAGCAGTCATGACAGGGGGCCCAATGAGCAGTTCTTC
>-|TRBD1|TRBJ1-6|TRBV28
CASNPADRGSNSPLHF
TGTGCCAGCAATCCGGCGGACAGGGGTTCTAATTCACCCCTCCACTTT
>-|TRBD1|TRBJ2-7|TRBV6-1
CASTESGRGSAYEQYF
TGTGCCAGCACCGAATCGGGCAGGGGGTCTGCCTACGAGCAGTACTTC
>-|-|TRBJ1-1|TRBV7-6
CASSLARGAAFF
TGTGCCAGCAGCTTAGCCAGGGGAGCGGCTTTCTTT
>few|-|TRBJ2-1|TRBV28
CASSLRRYNEQFF
TGTGCCAGCAGTCTTAGGAGGTACAATGAGCAGTTCTTC
>-|-|TRBJ1-2|TRBV29-1
CSVRQDGQKYGYTF
TGCAGCGTCCGGCAAGACGGACAGAAATATGGCTACACCTTC
>-|-|TRBJ2-5|TRBV3-1
CASSPDDGGQETQYF
TGTGCCAGCAGCCCGGACGACGGGGGCCAAGAGACCCAGTACTTC
>-|TRBD2|TRBJ2-5|TRBV20-1
CSANPSIAGTQETQHF
TGCAGTGCTAATCCTTCTATAGCGGGAACGCAAGAGACCCAGCACTTC
>-|-|TRBJ1-2|TRBV10-3
CAISEGSANYGYTF
TGTGCCATCAGTGAGGGCTCAGCTAACTATGGCTACACCTTC
>few|-|TRBJ2-2|TRBV12-3/TRBV12-4
CASKSTGELFF
TGTGCCAGCAAAAGTACCGGGGAGCTGTTTTTT
>few|TRBD2|TRBJ2-7|TRBV5-1
CASKGLAGLNEQYF
TGCGCCAGCAAAGGACTAGCGGGACTCAACGAGCAGTACTTC
>-|-|TRBJ2-3|TRBV20-1
CSANRVSGFTDTQYF
TGCAGTGCTAATCGAGTTAGCGGATTCACAGATACGCAGTATTTT
>-|TRBD1|TRBJ2-7|TRBV5-1
CASSWSTGGYEQYF
TGCGCCAGCAGCTGGTCAACAGGGGGCTACGAGCAGTACTTC
>few|-|TRBJ2-5|TRBV4-2
CASSQGTTGGQETQYF
TGTGCCAGCAGCCAAGGGACCACTGGCGGCCAAGAGACCCAGTACTTC
>-|-|TRBJ2-3|TRBV7-6
CASSGGRGGSGTDTQYF
TGTGCCAGCAGCGGGGGGCGTGGAGGAAGCGGCACAGATACGCAGTATTTT
>once|TRBD2|TRBJ2-5|TRBV7-9
CASSLWTSGGEETQYF
TGTGCCAGCAGCCTGTGGACTAGCGGGGGGGAAGAGACCCAGTACTTC